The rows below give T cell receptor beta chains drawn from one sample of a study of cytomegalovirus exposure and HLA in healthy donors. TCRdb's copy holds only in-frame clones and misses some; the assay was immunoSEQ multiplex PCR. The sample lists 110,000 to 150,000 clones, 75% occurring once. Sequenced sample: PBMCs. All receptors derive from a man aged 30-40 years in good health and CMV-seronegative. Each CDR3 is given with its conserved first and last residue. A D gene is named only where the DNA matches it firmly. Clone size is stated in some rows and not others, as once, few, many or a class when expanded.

cdr3_aa: CASSSGQQVGPQHF
cdr3_nt: TGTGCCAGTAGTAGCGGACAGCAGGTAGGGCCCCAGCATTTT
clone_size: once
d_call: NA
j_call: TRBJ1-5
v_call: TRBV19

cdr3_aa: CASSERQLVSYEQYF
cdr3_nt: TGTGCCAGCAGTGAGAGACAGTTAGTCTCCTACGAGCAGTACTTC
clone_size: once
d_call: NA
j_call: TRBJ2-7
v_call: TRBV6-1

cdr3_aa: CAISLSSEYNEQFF
cdr3_nt: TGTGCCATCAGTCTCTCGTCCGAGTACAATGAGCAGTTCTTC
clone_size: NA
d_call: NA
j_call: TRBJ2-1
v_call: TRBV10-3

cdr3_aa: CASLGQVAYEQYF
cdr3_nt: TGTGCCAGCCTGGGACAAGTTGCCTACGAGCAGTACTTC
clone_size: few
d_call: NA
j_call: TRBJ2-7
v_call: TRBV28

cdr3_aa: CASSPTGIYEQYF
cdr3_nt: TGTGCCAGCAGCCCGACCGGGATCTACGAGCAGTACTTC
clone_size: NA
d_call: NA
j_call: TRBJ2-7
v_call: TRBV7-9

cdr3_aa: CASSPEANYEQYF
cdr3_nt: TGTGCCAGCTCACCAGAAGCCAACTACGAGCAGTACTTC
clone_size: medium-sized
d_call: NA
j_call: TRBJ2-7
v_call: TRBV18

cdr3_aa: CASSAWGHSTGELFF
cdr3_nt: TGTGCCAGCAGTGCCTGGGGGCATAGCACCGGGGAGCTGTTTTTT
clone_size: once
d_call: NA
j_call: TRBJ2-2
v_call: TRBV6-1

cdr3_aa: CASSLLGQGKETQYF
cdr3_nt: TGCGCCAGCAGCCTCTTAGGACAGGGGAAAGAGACCCAGTACTTC
clone_size: once
d_call: TRBD1
j_call: TRBJ2-5
v_call: TRBV5-1

cdr3_aa: CASSSSGGGDTQYF
cdr3_nt: TGTGCCAGCAGCTCTAGCGGGGGGGGAGATACGCAGTATTTT
clone_size: NA
d_call: TRBD2
j_call: TRBJ2-3
v_call: TRBV7-2

cdr3_aa: CSVEAGGYEQYF
cdr3_nt: TGCAGCGTTGAGGCAGGGGGCTACGAGCAGTACTTC
clone_size: few
d_call: TRBD1
j_call: TRBJ2-7
v_call: TRBV29-1

cdr3_aa: CASSMDSAGANVLTF
cdr3_nt: TGTGCCAGTAGTATGGACAGCGCTGGGGCCAACGTCCTGACTTTC
clone_size: NA
d_call: NA
j_call: TRBJ2-6
v_call: TRBV19

cdr3_aa: CASSLGQVKTQYF
cdr3_nt: TGTGCCAGCAGCCTCGGACAGGTCAAGACCCAGTACTTC
clone_size: NA
d_call: TRBD1
j_call: TRBJ2-5
v_call: TRBV6-5

cdr3_aa: CASSKGQGVGEQYF
cdr3_nt: TGTGCCAGCAGCAAGGGACAGGGTGTGGGCGAGCAGTACTTC
clone_size: few
d_call: TRBD1
j_call: TRBJ2-7
v_call: TRBV7-3

cdr3_aa: CASSPGLAGASYNEQFF
cdr3_nt: TGTGCCAGCAGTCCCGGACTAGCGGGAGCTTCATACAATGAGCAGTTCTTC
clone_size: NA
d_call: TRBD2
j_call: TRBJ2-1
v_call: TRBV5-4